The next 7 T cell receptor beta chains were all read from a single sample in a study of T cells after posttransplantation cyclophosphamide. Repertoires were generated with immunoSEQ multiplex PCR, while TCRdb's copy carries only in-frame clones and drops some. The data show 30,000 to 35,000 clones, none appearing only once, with approximately 4.3% held by the ten largest. The specimen was PBMCs. The receptor set was obtained from a woman in her 30s in good health and a related stem cell transplant donor.

This clone was observed at least ten times. V gene TRBV2 combines with J gene TRBJ1-1; no reliable D call. V dropped 4 bases and J dropped 2 bases, with 8 bases sitting between them. This CDR3 has 13 residues. Germline V gene lookup returns CDR1 SNHLY and CDR2 FYNNEI. CDR3 coding DNA: TGTGCCAGCAGTGCCGTAGAAAACACTGAAGCTTTCTTT. Translating it yields CASSAVENTEAFF.

This rearrangement joins TRBV29-1 to TRBJ2-1; 9 bases match TRBD2. The ends lost 6 bases at V and 5 bases at J; junction bases unmatched: 11. This CDR3 has 15 residues. Looked up from germline, CDR1 is SQVTM and CDR2 is ANQGSEA. The CDR3 spells CSVAPQGGGDNEQFF. CDR3 DNA: TGCAGCGTGGCCCCCCAGGGCGGGGGGGACAATGAGCAGTTCTTC.

This clone was counted at least ten times. CDR3 in DNA: TGTGCCAGCAGCGAGGGACAGGGGGTTCGTACAGATACGCAGTATTTT. It translates to CASSEGQGVRTDTQYF. The chain couples TRBV7-2 to TRBJ2-3; 11 bases agree with TRBD1. CDR1 SGHTA and CDR2 FQGNSA come from the germline V gene. V shed 5 bases and J 3 bases; nucleotides not matched to a gene: 7. The CDR3 sequence is 16 residues long.

This clone was seen many times. This chain uses TRBV27 with TRBJ1-2; 8 bases line up with TRBD1. The ends lost 4 bases at V and 9 bases at J; junction bases unmatched: 7. The CDR3 runs 13 residues. Germline V gene sequence: CDR1 MNHEY, CDR2 SMNVEV (reference sequence). The CDR3 spells CASSSRTGRSYTF. In DNA form, the CDR3 reads TGTGCCAGCAGTTCCAGGACAGGGAGAAGCTACACCTTC.

The table lists this clone with many counts. The chain is built from TRBV19 and TRBJ1-3, with 8 bases matching TRBD1. The V gene's germline CDR1 is LNHDA and CDR2 SQIVND (reference sequence). This CDR3 region has 14 residues. The V segment lost 2 bases and the J segment 4 bases; nucleotides outside the gene matches: 1. This chain's CDR3 is CASSIQGAGNTIYF. CDR3 in DNA: TGTGCCAGTAGTATACAGGGGGCCGGAAACACCATATATTTT.

The J gene is TRBJ2-2, the V gene TRBV7-2, with 8 bases matching TRBD2. With 2 bases clipped from V and 4 bases from J, the junction kept 6 bases outside the gene matches. The CDR3 sequence is 16 residues long. Germline V gene lookup returns CDR1 SGHTA and CDR2 FQGNSA. This chain's CDR3 is CASSLNGGASTGELFF. CDR3 nucleotide sequence: TGTGCCAGCAGCTTAAACGGGGGGGCGAGCACCGGGGAGCTGTTTTTT.

Many counts were recorded for this clone. This chain connects TRBV13 to TRBJ1-3, with D tentatively TRBD1 (5 bases). The germline V and J ends were trimmed by 7 bases and 0 bases, with 19 bases remaining between them. The germline V gene encodes CDR1 PRHDT and CDR2 FYEKMQ (reference sequence). This CDR3 is built from 17 residues. Here the CDR3 reads CASTHWQTEDSGNTIYF. For the CDR3, the DNA is TGTGCCAGCACCCACTGGCAGACAGAAGACTCTGGAAACACCATATATTTT.